These T cell receptor beta chains were read from a single sample in a study of T cell responses to AZD1222 COVID-19 vaccine. Libraries were prepared by immunoSEQ multiplex PCR; TCRdb keeps only in-frame clonotypes and omits some of them. The sample holds about 180,000 clones; roughly 91% are singletons and the top ten take under 1.1%. Sequenced here: peripheral blood, sampled 28 days after the second dose of the MenACWY control vaccine. The source of these receptors is an adult who received the MenACWY meningococcal vaccine as a control. Both conserved end residues are part of each CDR3. The D gene is left open where the match is weak. Part of the rows lack a size; the others show once, few, many or a class for expanded clones.

J	D	size	V	DNA	CDR3
TRBJ2-1	-	-	TRBV7-3	TGTGCCAGCAGCTCCAAAGCCCCGGACGGTGAGCAGTTCTTC	CASSSKAPDGEQFF
TRBJ1-4	TRBD1	-	TRBV4-3	TGCGCCAGCAGCCATTCAGGGACAGGGCGAAATGAAAAACTGTTTTTT	CASSHSGTGRNEKLFF
TRBJ2-3	TRBD2	-	TRBV3-1/TRBV3-2	TGTGCCAGCAGCCAAGGCGCTAGCGGGGGGGGAGGCACAGATACGCAGTATTTT	CASSQGASGGGGTDTQYF
TRBJ1-2	-	-	TRBV15	TGTGCCACCAGCAGAGATGGGGGGCTTCTCTATGGCTACACCTTC	CATSRDGGLLYGYTF
TRBJ2-1	-	-	TRBV4-1	TGCGCCAGCAGCCAAGATTACGGGGGGCTATACAATGAGCAGTTCTTC	CASSQDYGGLYNEQFF
TRBJ1-2	TRBD1	-	TRBV5-1	TGCGCCAGCAGCTTGGCAGCGGGACAGGGCCATGGCTACACCTTC	CASSLAAGQGHGYTF
TRBJ2-2	-	-	TRBV9	TGTGCCAGCAGTATAGATTCGGGGGCGAACACCGGGGAGCTGTTTTTT	CASSIDSGANTGELFF
TRBJ2-2	-	-	TRBV28	TGTGCCAGCAGTTTGATTCCCGGGGAGCTGTTTTTT	CASSLIPGELFF
TRBJ1-1	-	-	TRBV3-1/TRBV3-2	TGTGCCAGCAGCCGAGGTGAGGGGGTGTCGGGAGCTTTCTTT	CASSRGEGVSGAFF
TRBJ2-1	-	-	TRBV5-1	TGCGCCAGCAGCTTGGAGTCCAGTTACAATGAGCAGTTCTTC	CASSLESSYNEQFF
TRBJ2-7	-	once	TRBV27	TGTGCCAGCAGTCTTCCTTCCTACGAGCAGTACTTC	CASSLPSYEQYF
TRBJ1-3	-	-	TRBV30	TGTGCCTGGACGCAATCCAAAAACACCATATATTTT	CAWTQSKNTIYF
TRBJ2-7	-	-	TRBV7-2	TGTGCCAGCAGCTTAGGGGAGGCCTCCTACGAGCAGTACTTC	CASSLGEASYEQYF
TRBJ2-5	TRBD1	-	TRBV6-2/TRBV6-3	TGTGCCAGCAGTTACCGTTTGACAGGGGGGTTGGAGACCCAGTACTTC	CASSYRLTGGLETQYF
TRBJ1-3	-	few	TRBV6-5	TGTGCCAGCAGACTGACAGGCTCTGGAAACACCATATATTTT	CASRLTGSGNTIYF
TRBJ1-1	-	-	TRBV6-2/TRBV6-3	TGTGCCAGCAGTTACTCGATCGCCGTAGGGGCTGGAGCTTTCTTT	CASSYSIAVGAGAFF
TRBJ2-1	-	-	TRBV3-1/TRBV3-2	TGTGCCAGCAGAGCCAAGATTGGGGCGACCTACAATGAGCAGTTCTTC	CASRAKIGATYNEQFF
TRBJ1-1	-	-	TRBV18	TGTGCCAGCTCGGGAGGGGCGAACACTGAAGCTTTCTTT	CASSGGANTEAFF
TRBJ1-2	-	-	TRBV19	TGTGCCAGTACAGCGTCAGGGGCTCCAGCTAACTATGGCTACACCTTC	CASTASGAPANYGYTF
TRBJ2-3	-	-	TRBV2	TGTGCCAGCAGTGAGGGAGTGAGCACAGATACGCAGTATTTT	CASSEGVSTDTQYF
TRBJ1-6	-	few	TRBV11-2	TGTGCCAGCAGCTACTCGGTCTATAATTCACCCCTCCACTTT	CASSYSVYNSPLHF
TRBJ1-3	-	once	TRBV7-2	TGTGCCAGCAGCCCTAGGCGCGGATCTGGAAACACCATATATTTT	CASSPRRGSGNTIYF
TRBJ1-3	-	-	TRBV5-5	TGTGCCAGCAGCCCCAGAAGCGTATCGGGAAACACCATATATTTT	CASSPRSVSGNTIYF
TRBJ2-7	TRBD1	-	TRBV19	TGTGCCAGTAGCCCTACAGGGGGATCCTACGAGCAGTACTTC	CASSPTGGSYEQYF
TRBJ1-1	-	-	TRBV5-1	TGCGCCAGCAGCTTGGCCGCTGGTTGGACTGAAGCTTTCTTT	CASSLAAGWTEAFF
TRBJ1-1	-	-	TRBV4-3	TGCGCCAGCAGCCAAGAGGACGGAAGGAACACTGAAGCTTTCTTT	CASSQEDGRNTEAFF
TRBJ1-1	-	-	TRBV4-1	TGCGCCAGCAGCCAAGATTTAGGATCCAACACTGAAGCTTTCTTT	CASSQDLGSNTEAFF
TRBJ1-5	-	-	TRBV30	TGTGCCTGGAGTATTGCTGGGGGGTTACAGCCCCAGCATTTT	CAWSIAGGLQPQHF
TRBJ2-1	-	-	TRBV5-1	TGCGCCAGCAGCTTCGGCCGGAGGTACAATGAGCAGTTCTTC	CASSFGRRYNEQFF
TRBJ1-1	-	-	TRBV14	TGTGCCAGCAGCCAACAGGGGATGAACACTGAAGCTTTCTTT	CASSQQGMNTEAFF
TRBJ1-2	-	-	TRBV11-2	TGTGCCAGCAGCCCCGGTCGGGGGGTAAAAGATTATGGCTACACCTTC	CASSPGRGVKDYGYTF
TRBJ2-1	TRBD2	-	TRBV5-4	TGTGCCAGCAGCCATTGGACTAGCAATGAGCAGTTCTTC	CASSHWTSNEQFF
TRBJ1-5	-	-	TRBV5-1	TGCGCCAGCAGCTTGCGGCGGGGGCAGAATCAGCCCCAGCATTTT	CASSLRRGQNQPQHF
TRBJ2-7	-	-	TRBV7-2	TGTGCCAGCAGTACCTTAGGCCTAGGGGAGCAGTACTTC	CASSTLGLGEQYF
TRBJ1-6	TRBD1	-	TRBV7-9	TGTGCCAGCAGCTTCGGGACAGATAATTCACCCCTCCACTTT	CASSFGTDNSPLHF
TRBJ1-1	-	-	TRBV7-2	TGTGCCAGCAGCTTAACTCTAAAAGACACTGAAGCTTTCTTT	CASSLTLKDTEAFF
TRBJ2-1	TRBD2	-	TRBV2	TGTGCCAGCCAGACTAGCGGGGGGAGGAATGAGCAGTTCTTC	CASQTSGGRNEQFF
TRBJ2-3	-	-	TRBV18	TGTGCCAGCTCACCACCACGCCCCTCCGATACGCAGTATTTT	CASSPPRPSDTQYF
TRBJ1-4	-	once	TRBV18	TGTGCCAGCTCACCAGGGATAGGGTTTGCAACTAATGAAAAACTGTTTTTT	CASSPGIGFATNEKLFF
TRBJ1-1	TRBD1	-	TRBV5-1	TGCGCCAGCCACAGGGGGCGCGGGAACACTGAAGCTTTCTTT	CASHRGRGNTEAFF
TRBJ2-1	TRBD2	-	TRBV25-1	TGTGCCAGCAGTGAAGTCCGGGGGGATACCTACAATGAGCAGTTCTTC	CASSEVRGDTYNEQFF
TRBJ2-5	TRBD1	once	TRBV5-6	TGTGCCAGCAGCCGTCGACAGGGTCACCAAGAGACCCAGTACTTC	CASSRRQGHQETQYF
TRBJ1-1	-	-	TRBV6-5	TGTGCCAGCAGTCAGGGACTCACTGAAGCTTTCTTT	CASSQGLTEAFF
TRBJ1-3	-	once	TRBV5-1	TGCGCCAGCAGCTTGGGGATCCGGAGCTCTGGAAACACCATATATTTT	CASSLGIRSSGNTIYF
TRBJ2-2	-	-	TRBV25-1	TGTGCCAGCACCTCAGGGGGGTACACCGGGGAGCTGTTTTTT	CASTSGGYTGELFF
TRBJ1-1	-	-	TRBV7-2	TGTGCCAGCAGCTTATCTGGAACGAACACTGAAGCTTTCTTT	CASSLSGTNTEAFF